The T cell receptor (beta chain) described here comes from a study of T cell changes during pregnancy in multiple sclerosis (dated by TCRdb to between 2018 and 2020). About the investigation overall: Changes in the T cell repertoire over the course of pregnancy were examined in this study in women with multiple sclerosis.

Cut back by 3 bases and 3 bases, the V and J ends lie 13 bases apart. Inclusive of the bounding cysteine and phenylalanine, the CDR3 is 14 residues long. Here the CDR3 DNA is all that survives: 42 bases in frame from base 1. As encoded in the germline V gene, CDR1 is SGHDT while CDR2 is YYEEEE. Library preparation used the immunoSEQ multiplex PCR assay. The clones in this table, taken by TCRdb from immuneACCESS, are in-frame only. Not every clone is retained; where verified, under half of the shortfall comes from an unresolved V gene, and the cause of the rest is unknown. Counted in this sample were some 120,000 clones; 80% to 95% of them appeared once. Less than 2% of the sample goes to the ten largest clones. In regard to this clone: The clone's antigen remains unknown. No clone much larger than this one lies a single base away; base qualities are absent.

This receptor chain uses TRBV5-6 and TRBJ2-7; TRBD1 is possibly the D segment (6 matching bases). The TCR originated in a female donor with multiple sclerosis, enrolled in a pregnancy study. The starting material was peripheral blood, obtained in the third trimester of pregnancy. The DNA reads TGTGCCAGCAGCTCCCCAGGACAGCGCTACGAGCAGTACTTC. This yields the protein CASSSPGQRYEQYF.